The clone carrying this T cell receptor (beta chain) is medium-sized (0.01 to 0.1%) within its sample. This sample was included in a study of blood T cell repertoires in COVID-19. Study-level information: There were acute and convalescent COVID-19 samples, and they came from the United States, Italy and Spain.

Per the germline V gene, CDR1 is LNHDA and CDR2 is SQIVND (reference sequence). The V end lost 10 bases, the J end lost 6 bases, and 18 bases lay between the germline ends. The CDR3 consists of 13 residues. Original data processing: Reference gene primers were amplified, and this amplification served to estimate nucleated cell counts. Assay used: immunoSEQ multiplex PCR; TCRdb lists only in-frame clones, some missing. V and J calls and clone size are copied from that table; D and trimming were computed from the DNA. The repertoire holds roughly 200,000 clones, with roughly 84% as singletons. This sequence joins TRBV19 and TRBJ1-1, with D unclear. Source material: peripheral blood. The receptor was derived from a man aged 50 or older with active or convalescent COVID-19. The DNA of the CDR3 is TGTGCCACCACTCTGAGGCGGCGGGCTGAAGCTTTCTTT. It codes for CATTLRRRAEAFF.